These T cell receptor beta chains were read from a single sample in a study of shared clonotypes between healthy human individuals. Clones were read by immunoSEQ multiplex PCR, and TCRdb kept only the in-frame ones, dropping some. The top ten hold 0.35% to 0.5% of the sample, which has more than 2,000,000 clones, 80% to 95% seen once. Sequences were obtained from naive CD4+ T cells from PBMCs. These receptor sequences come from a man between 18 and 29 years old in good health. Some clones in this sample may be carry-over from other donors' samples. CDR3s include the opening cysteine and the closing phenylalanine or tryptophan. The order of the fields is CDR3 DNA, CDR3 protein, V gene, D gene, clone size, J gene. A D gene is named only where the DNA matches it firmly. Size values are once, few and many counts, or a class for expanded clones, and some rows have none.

TGTGCCAGCAGAGTGACCGTCGGGAACACTGAAGCTTTCTTT CASRVTVGNTEAFF TRBV2 NA NA TRBJ1-1
TGTGCCAGCAGTGGACAGCTCCTCACAGATACGCAGTATTTT CASSGQLLTDTQYF TRBV2 NA NA TRBJ2-3
TGCGCCAGCAGCTTGGTCCCGAGTGCGGACACCGGGGAGCTGTTTTTT CASSLVPSADTGELFF TRBV5-1 NA NA TRBJ2-2
TGCGCCAGCAGCTTGGTGGGGACCTCGGAGGAGGCAGCTTTCTTT CASSLVGTSEEAAFF TRBV5-1 NA once TRBJ1-1
TGTGCCAGCTCACCACGTGGACTAGCGGGAGGGATAAATGAGCAGTTCTTC CASSPRGLAGGINEQFF TRBV18 TRBD2 NA TRBJ2-1
TGTGCCAGCAGTCTCTTTCAAGGGTGGGAGGGCACTGAAGCTTTCTTT CASSLFQGWEGTEAFF TRBV27 NA NA TRBJ1-1
TGTGCCAGCACCGGGACGGACTACTATGGCTACACCTTC CASTGTDYYGYTF TRBV5-6 NA NA TRBJ1-2
TGCGCCAGCAGCTCGAGCGGGGTAGCCAAAAACATTCAGTACTTC CASSSSGVAKNIQYF TRBV5-1 TRBD2 once TRBJ2-4
TGTGCCAGCAGTTACCAACCAGCGACAGCCTACGAGCAGTACTTC CASSYQPATAYEQYF TRBV6-5 NA NA TRBJ2-7
TGTGCCAGCATGTCGGTCGGGGAGCAGTACTTC CASMSVGEQYF TRBV2 NA NA TRBJ2-7
TGTGCCAGCAGCTTAGTCACAGGGGCGGACACCATATATTTT CASSLVTGADTIYF TRBV7-2 TRBD1 NA TRBJ1-3
TGTGCCAGCAGCCCCCATCCCCCCCAGCGGGACAGTACCGGGGAGCTGTTTTTT CASSPHPPQRDSTGELFF TRBV7-6 NA once TRBJ2-2
TGTGCCAGCAGTTCCTCCGGGACTAGCTGGTACAATGAGCAGTTCTTC CASSSSGTSWYNEQFF TRBV6-6 TRBD2 NA TRBJ2-1
TGCGCCAGCACCGCCCCGGGACAGGGGGTGTATGAGCAGTTCTTC CASTAPGQGVYEQFF TRBV5-1 TRBD1 once TRBJ2-1
TGTGCCAGCAGTCTCCAGAGGACAGGGAACTACGAGCAGTACTTC CASSLQRTGNYEQYF TRBV6-5 TRBD1 NA TRBJ2-7
TGTGCCACGGGGACACTCTCCTACGAGCAGTACTTC CATGTLSYEQYF TRBV28 NA NA TRBJ2-7
TGTGCCAGTAGTATCGGAAGGAGGGCTAATGAAAAACTGTTTTTT CASSIGRRANEKLFF TRBV19 NA NA TRBJ1-4
TGCGCCAGCAGCCAAGGGTACCGGGGGCTGAACACTGAAGCTTTCTTT CASSQGYRGLNTEAFF TRBV4-1 NA NA TRBJ1-1
TGTGCCAGCAGTTACTCTTTGAGCTATGGCTACACCTTC CASSYSLSYGYTF TRBV6-5 NA NA TRBJ1-2
TGCGCCAGCAGCTTGGGGACTAGGGGCCTCGGGGAGCTGTTTTTT CASSLGTRGLGELFF TRBV5-1 TRBD2 NA TRBJ2-2
TGTGCCAGTAAGCACGGAGGCCAACGCTTGAACACTGAAGCTTTCTTT CASKHGGQRLNTEAFF TRBV19 NA NA TRBJ1-1
TGTGCCAGCAGTGAAGCGCTTCGGGCCTCTGGGGCCAACGTCCTGACTTTC CASSEALRASGANVLTF TRBV6-1 NA NA TRBJ2-6
TGTGCCAGCTCACCACAAACAGTAGGGGACACCATATATTTT CASSPQTVGDTIYF TRBV18 NA NA TRBJ1-3
TGTGCCACCAGCAGGGTACTTACAGGGGGTGGCTACACCTTC CATSRVLTGGGYTF TRBV15 TRBD1 NA TRBJ1-2
TGTGCCACCTCGCCCCACAGGGTCCCAGATACGCAGTATTTT CATSPHRVPDTQYF TRBV19 NA NA TRBJ2-3
TGTGCTAGTCCGGGGGACAGACTCTCCTACGAGCAGTACTTC CASPGDRLSYEQYF TRBV12-5 NA NA TRBJ2-7
TGTGCCATCAGTGAGTCGATGATAGCGGGTAGGAGCTCCTACGAGCAGTACTTC CAISESMIAGRSSYEQYF TRBV10-3 TRBD2 NA TRBJ2-7
TGTGCCAGCAGTCCCCATTCCGGGTGGACAGCTTCAACCTACGAGCAGTACTTC CASSPHSGWTASTYEQYF TRBV28 NA NA TRBJ2-7
TGCGCCAGCAGCGTACGGGACTTAAGGAATGAGCAGTTCTTC CASSVRDLRNEQFF TRBV5-1 NA NA TRBJ2-1
TGTGCCAGCAGCTTAGAACAGGGGTTTGCGGGAAACACCATATATTTT CASSLEQGFAGNTIYF TRBV11-2 TRBD1 NA TRBJ1-3
TGTGCCAGCAGCTTAGGGACGGGGCAGGGACTAGAGACCCAGTACTTC CASSLGTGQGLETQYF TRBV7-2 NA NA TRBJ2-5
TGTGCCAGCAGTTGGCGCATTTTCAGGAGAAGCGGGGGGGGCACTGAAGCTTTCTTT CASSWRIFRRSGGGTEAFF TRBV28 NA NA TRBJ1-1
TGTGCCAGTAGTACCCCTGTGCGAGCTAGCACAGATACGCAGTATTTT CASSTPVRASTDTQYF TRBV19 NA NA TRBJ2-3
TGTGCCATCAGCGCCTCGGAGGGCCATCGTGAGACCCAGTACTTC CAISASEGHRETQYF TRBV10-3 NA NA TRBJ2-5
TGCGCCAGCAGCCAACACCCTCCCACGAGGGGGACCCGGGGACCCAAGGACGAGCAGTACTTC CASSQHPPTRGTRGPKDEQYF TRBV4-1 NA NA TRBJ2-7
TGCGCCAGCAGGGTAGGAGTCTCTGGAAACACCATATATTTT CASRVGVSGNTIYF TRBV5-1 NA NA TRBJ1-3
TGCGCCAGCAGCCAAGGGGGTAGGGGCAGAATAAACTATGGCTACACCTTC CASSQGGRGRINYGYTF TRBV4-1 NA NA TRBJ1-2
TGCGCCAGCAGCTCGGGACAGACTAATGAAAAACTGTTTTTT CASSSGQTNEKLFF TRBV5-1 TRBD1 few TRBJ1-4
TGTGCCAGCCTAGGACAGGGTTTCCAATTC CASLGQGFQF TRBV28 TRBD1 once TRBJ2-7
TGTGCCAGCAGCTTTTCCGGGAGGGTCCCCTACGAGCAGTACTTC CASSFSGRVPYEQYF TRBV7-2 TRBD2 once TRBJ2-7
TGTGCCAGCAGTGAATATAGGCAGGGGGCTGAAGCTTTCTTT CASSEYRQGAEAFF TRBV25-1 TRBD1 NA TRBJ1-1
TGTGCCAGCTCCACAGGGAGCTCCTACAATGAGCAGTTCTTC CASSTGSSYNEQFF TRBV7-7 NA NA TRBJ2-1
TGCAGCGGTAAAACGGGCACAGATACGCAGTATTTT CSGKTGTDTQYF TRBV29-1 NA NA TRBJ2-3
TGCGCCAGCAGCTCGCTGGGACAGGGCAACAATGAGCAGTTCTTC CASSSLGQGNNEQFF TRBV5-1 TRBD1 NA TRBJ2-1
TGCGCCAGCAGCTATCAACAGGGGGCCCCCGGGGAGCTGTTTTTT CASSYQQGAPGELFF TRBV5-1 TRBD1 once TRBJ2-2
TGTGCCAGCAGTTTAAGGGGGCTTGAGTTCGCAGATACGCAGTATTTT CASSLRGLEFADTQYF TRBV6-5 TRBD1 NA TRBJ2-3
TGTGCCAGCAGCCCGGGGACAGGCTCCTACAATGAGCAGTTCTTC CASSPGTGSYNEQFF TRBV9 TRBD1 once TRBJ2-1
TGTGCCAGCAGCCCTTTGGCAGGGAGCACAGATACGCAGTATTTT CASSPLAGSTDTQYF TRBV13 NA NA TRBJ2-3
TGTGCCGGCCCCGAGGGGACCTTAGAATCAGGGGCCAACGTCCTGACTTTC CAGPEGTLESGANVLTF TRBV7-9 NA NA TRBJ2-6
TGTGCCAGCAGCTTAGGGGCAGGGCCCTATGGCTACACCTTC CASSLGAGPYGYTF TRBV7-2 NA once TRBJ1-2
TGTGCCAGCAGCTTTGGACGGAGCTCTGGAAACACCATATATTTT CASSFGRSSGNTIYF TRBV7-9 NA NA TRBJ1-3